Here is one T cell receptor beta chain with its context. The antigen remains unidentified. This record comes from a study of cytotoxic CD8 clonotypes in ibrutinib-treated CLL. Regarding the study as a whole: Public clonotypes were uncommon and contracted or stayed stable on treatment.

Produced via immunoSEQ multiplex PCR; TCRdb's table is partial and in-frame only. The top ten hold 2.5% to 3.5% of the sample, which has some 140,000 clones, around 80% seen once. The TCR originated in a human donor with chronic lymphocytic leukemia. The material sequenced was PBMCs, taken after 24 months of ibrutinib treatment.

Here the CDR3 reads CASSLRGGDTDTQYF. DNA of the CDR3: TGTGCCAGCAGCTTGCGGGGGGGGGACACAGATACGCAGTATTTT. J is TRBJ2-3 and V is TRBV11-2, with TRBD2 matching 9 bases. The germline CDR1 and CDR2 sequences are SGHAT and FQNNGV. V shed 3 bases and J 2 bases; nucleotides not matched to a gene: 3. The CDR3 loop spans 15 amino acids.